This entry lists 20 T cell receptor beta chains sequenced from one sample in a study of graft-versus-host responses after intestinal transplantation. Generated by immunoSEQ multiplex PCR, the TCRdb table keeps only in-frame clones and is missing some. The table records 50,000 or so clones, about 93% of them present only once. The sample here was PBMCs, taken around 790 days after a first intestinal transplant, on the day of a second. The receptors were gathered from a human patient who received an intestinal transplant, so some T cells may come from the graft donor.

The gene calls are TRBV10-3 and TRBJ1-1, with D unclear. The V end lost 8 bases, the J end lost 1 base, and 11 bases lay between the germline ends. CDR1 is ENHRY and CDR2 is SYGVKD in the germline V gene. This CDR3 has 13 amino acids. This CDR3 is CAIGRAENTEAFF. CDR3 in DNA: TGTGCCATCGGTCGGGCGGAGAACACTGAAGCTTTCTTT.

This clone was detected a few times. Since a much larger clone is just one base distant, this may be a read error. This sample also contains other DNA sequences that code for the same CDR3. The V call is TRBV4-1, the J call TRBJ2-2, with a weak D call TRBD1 (5 bases). The CDR3 runs to 15 residues. The V and J ends lost 0 bases and 1 base respectively, with 6 bases between them. Germline V gives CDR1 MGHRA, CDR2 YSYEKL. The CDR3 is CASSQDGQNTGELFF. The CDR3 DNA follows: TGCGCCAGCAGCCAAGATGGACAGAACACCGGGGAGCTGTTTTTT.

The chain has TRBV5-1 and TRBJ2-7; D call uncertain. In germline, CDR1 is SGHRS, CDR2 YFSETQ. Trimming stripped 0 bases from V and 0 bases from J, with 10 bases between. The CDR3 sequence is 15 residues long. The CDR3 is CASSLARPGSYEQYF. CDR3 coding DNA: TGCGCCAGCAGCTTGGCCCGGCCGGGCTCCTACGAGCAGTACTTC.

Only one count was recorded for this clone. The CDR3 coding sequence is TGTGCCAGCAGCTTAGGGCAGGGGGACACCGGGGAGCTGTTTTTT. Protein sequence: CASSLGQGDTGELFF. The chain recombines TRBV7-9 with TRBJ2-2, with 7 nucleotides matching TRBD1. V was pared by 1 base and J by 3 bases, with 2 bases of the junction left unmatched. The CDR3 spans 15 residues. The V gene's germline CDR1 is SEHNR and CDR2 FQNEAQ (reference sequence).

J is TRBJ1-5 and V is TRBV7-6; tentatively, D is TRBD1 (5 bases). The CDR3 is 16 amino acids. The V gene's germline CDR1 is SGHVS and CDR2 FNYEAQ. The ends were cut back, 2 bases at V and 10 bases at J, with 21 bases in the middle. DNA of the CDR3: TGTGCCAGCAGCTTAAGCCCAGGGTGGAGAGGAGATCCCCAGCATTTT. This encodes CASSLSPGWRGDPQHF.

The rearrangement links TRBV9 to TRBJ2-2; 9 bases are a match to TRBD2. CDR1 and CDR2 from the germline V gene are SGDLS and YYNGEE. Trimming at V came to 3 bases and at J to 5 bases, leaving 11 bases not matched to a gene. The CDR3 is 17 residues long. In nucleotides, the CDR3 is TGTGCCAGCAGCGAAGAGGAGCGGGAGGCCCGAACCGGGGAGCTGTTTTTT. Its protein product is CASSEEEREARTGELFF. Full variable domain (outside the CDR3, taken from reference TRBV9 and TRBJ2-2): DSGVTQTPKHLITATGQRVTLRCSPRSGDLSVYWYQQSLDQGLQFLIQYYNGEERAKGNILERFSAQQFPDLHSELNLSSLELGDSALYFCASSEEEREARTGELFFGEGSRLTVL.

To note about this clone: This CDR3 is also generated by other DNA sequences in the sample. The chain links TRBV10-3 to TRBJ2-1; TRBD2 agrees at 13 bases. The V segment lost 6 bases and the J segment 7 bases; nucleotides outside the gene matches: 6. The CDR3 is 15 residues long. Looked up from germline, CDR1 is ENHRY and CDR2 is SYGVKD. The CDR3 here is CAISRGLAGVNEQFF. In DNA, the CDR3 is TGTGCCATCAGCCGCGGACTAGCGGGAGTTAATGAGCAGTTCTTC.

This chain uses TRBV19 with TRBJ2-3; 7 bases are a match to TRBD1. The V segment lost 6 bases and the J segment 10 bases; nucleotides outside the gene matches: 7. The CDR3 has 12 amino acids. Per germline, CDR1 LNHDA and CDR2 SQIVND (reference sequence). The DNA of the CDR3 is TGTGCCAGTAGGGGGCAAGGGGGCGCGCAGTATTTT. It yields the protein CASRGQGGAQYF.

The J gene is TRBJ2-1, the V gene TRBV30; D is unresolved. V gave up 3 bases and J gave up 1 base, with 7 bases separating them. The CDR3 totals 13 residues. Germline CDR1 reads GTSNPN; CDR2 reads SVGIG (reference sequence). CDR3 region: CAWRRQSYNEQFF. The CDR3 DNA reads as TGTGCCTGGAGGAGGCAGTCCTACAATGAGCAGTTCTTC.

This chain joins TRBV6-5 and TRBJ2-4; 11 positions match TRBD1. There are 16 residues in the CDR3. The ends lost 4 bases at V and 0 bases at J; junction bases unmatched: 2. Germline V gives CDR1 MNHEY, CDR2 SVGAGI. The CDR3 loop is CASSFGTGGAKNIQYF. The CDR3 DNA reads as TGTGCCAGCAGTTTCGGGACAGGGGGAGCCAAAAACATTCAGTACTTC.

V and J are TRBV7-6 and TRBJ1-2; a possible D gene is TRBD1 (5 bases). Trimming shortened V by 5 bases and J by 4 bases, and 14 bases separated the two germline ends. In germline, CDR1 is SGHVS, CDR2 FNYEAQ. CDR3 length: 14 amino acids. CDR3 protein: CASSANQGPYGYTF. CDR3 DNA sequence: TGTGCCAGCAGCGCCAACCAGGGTCCCTATGGCTACACCTTC. Using reference TRBV7-6 and TRBJ1-2 for the parts outside the CDR3, the full variable domain is GAGVSQSPRYKVTKRGQDVALRCDPISGHVSLYWYRQALGQGPEFLTYFNYEAQQDKSGLPNDRFSAERPEGSISTLTIQRTEQRDSAMYRCASSANQGPYGYTFGSGTRLTVV.

CDR3 sequence reads: CASWGGTDTQYF. The CDR3 region has the DNA TGTGCCAGCTGGGGGGGCACAGATACGCAGTATTTT. The chain links TRBV6-5 to TRBJ2-3, with D tentatively TRBD2 (6 bases). In germline, CDR1 is MNHEY, CDR2 SVGAGI. Between the trimmed V and J ends, which lost 8 bases and 1 base, there was a span of 7 bases. There are 12 residues in the CDR3.

The gene calls are TRBV2 and TRBJ2-7; D gene ambiguous. From germline, CDR1 is SNHLY and CDR2 FYNNEI. CDR3 length equals 14 residues. V lost 6 bases to trimming and J lost 1 base, with 13 bases between them. The CDR3 loop is CASRGGGESYEQYF. CDR3 nucleotides: TGTGCCAGCAGGGGTGGCGGTGAATCCTACGAGCAGTACTTC.

The chain joins TRBV6-4 to TRBJ2-2; 11 bases fit TRBD2. With V trimmed by 3 bases and J by 3 bases, 0 bases remained unmatched. CDR3 size: 15 residues. Germline V gene sequence: CDR1 MRHNA, CDR2 SNTAGT. The CDR3 here is CASSELAGDTGELFF. CDR3 bases: TGTGCCAGCAGTGAACTAGCGGGGGACACCGGGGAGCTGTTTTTT.

This chain connects TRBV6-6 to TRBJ1-6, with D hard to call. CDR1 and CDR2 (germline): MNHNY, SVGAGI (reference sequence). V was trimmed by 5 bases and J by 6 bases, leaving 14 bases between them. The CDR3 is 15 residues long. The CDR3 loop is CASSTEPGFNSPLHF. The CDR3 bases are TGTGCCAGCAGTACCGAACCAGGCTTTAATTCACCCCTCCACTTT.

The chain recombines TRBV2 with TRBJ2-1; 11 bases map to TRBD2. V dropped 4 bases and J dropped 1; count of bases not matched to a gene: 9. The germline V gene has CDR1 SNHLY and CDR2 FYNNEI. The CDR3 spans 18 residues. In nucleotides, the CDR3 is TGTGCCAGCAGTGTGGATAGCGGGAGGGCGATATCCTACAATGAGCAGTTCTTC. Translating gives CASSVDSGRAISYNEQFF.

V gene TRBV19 combines with J gene TRBJ1-4, with 9 bases matching TRBD1. V was pared by 8 bases and J by 8 bases, with 3 bases of the junction left unmatched. In germline, CDR1 is LNHDA, CDR2 SQIVND (reference sequence). The CDR3 totals 12 residues. The CDR3 coding sequence is TGTGCCAGTTGGGACAGGGAGGAAAAACTGTTTTTT. Amino acid sequence: CASWDREEKLFF.

This chain uses TRBV29-1 with TRBJ2-1; 10 bases fit TRBD2. The CDR3 extends over 17 amino acids. Germline CDR1 SQVTM, CDR2 ANQGSEA. Trimming cost V 3 bases and J 0 bases; bases outside gene matches: 8. The CDR3 is CSVDTLAGCLSYNEQFF. For the CDR3, the DNA is TGCAGCGTTGACACACTAGCGGGATGTCTCTCCTACAATGAGCAGTTCTTC.

V gene TRBV5-1 combines with J gene TRBJ2-5; either TRBD1 or TRBD2 may fit D (6 bases each). CDR1 and CDR2 (germline): SGHRS, YFSETQ. The CDR3 length is 12 residues. The V end lost 5 bases, the J end lost 4 bases, and 9 bases lay between the germline ends. CDR3 nucleotide sequence: TGCGCCAGCAGAGAGGGGGGAGAGACCCAGTACTTC. Protein sequence: CASREGGETQYF.

The genes are TRBV6-4 and TRBJ2-5; 12 bases fit TRBD2. Gene TRBJ2-7 matches the end of the DNA better, so the J call may be wrong. The CDR3 totals 15 residues. Per the germline V gene, CDR1 is MRHNA and CDR2 is SNTAGT. The CDR3: CASSDSTSGSYEQYF. The CDR3 region has the DNA TGTGCCAGCAGTGACTCGACTAGCGGGAGCTACGAGCAGTACTTC.